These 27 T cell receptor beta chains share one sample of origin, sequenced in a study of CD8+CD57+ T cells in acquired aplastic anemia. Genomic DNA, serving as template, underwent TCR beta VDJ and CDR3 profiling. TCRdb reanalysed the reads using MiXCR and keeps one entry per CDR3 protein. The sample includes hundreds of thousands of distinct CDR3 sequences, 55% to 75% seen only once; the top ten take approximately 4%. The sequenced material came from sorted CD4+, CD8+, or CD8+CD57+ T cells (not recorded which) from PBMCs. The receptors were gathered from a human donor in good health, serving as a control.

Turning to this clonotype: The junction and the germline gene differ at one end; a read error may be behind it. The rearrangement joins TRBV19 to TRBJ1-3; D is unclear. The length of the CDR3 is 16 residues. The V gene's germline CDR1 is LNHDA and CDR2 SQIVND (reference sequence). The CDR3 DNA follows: TGTGCCAGTAGTATACGCCCGAGTCATAACAATCAGCCCCAACATTTT. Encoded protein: CASSIRPSHNNQPQHF.

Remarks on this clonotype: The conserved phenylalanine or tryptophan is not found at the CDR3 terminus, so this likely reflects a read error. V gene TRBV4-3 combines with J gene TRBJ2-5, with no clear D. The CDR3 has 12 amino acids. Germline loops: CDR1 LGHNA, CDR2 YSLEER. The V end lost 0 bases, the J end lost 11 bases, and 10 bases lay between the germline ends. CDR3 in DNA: TGCGCCAGCAGCCAAGAGGGCTTGGGACAGTACCTC. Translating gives CASSQEGLGQYL.

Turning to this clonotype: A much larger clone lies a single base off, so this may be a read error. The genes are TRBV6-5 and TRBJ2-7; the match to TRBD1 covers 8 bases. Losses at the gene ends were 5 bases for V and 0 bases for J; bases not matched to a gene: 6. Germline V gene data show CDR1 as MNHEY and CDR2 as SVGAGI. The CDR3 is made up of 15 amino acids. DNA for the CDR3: TGTGCCAGCAGTGTAAGACAGGGGAGCTCCTACGAGCAGTACTTC. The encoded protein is CASSVRQGSSYEQYF.

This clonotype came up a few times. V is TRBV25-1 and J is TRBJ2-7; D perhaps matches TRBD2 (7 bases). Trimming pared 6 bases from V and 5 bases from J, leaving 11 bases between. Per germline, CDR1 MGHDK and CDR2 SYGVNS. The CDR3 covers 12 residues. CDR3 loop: CASRQGGNEQYF. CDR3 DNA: TGTGCCAGCAGACAGGGAGGGAACGAGCAGTACTTC.

CDR3 in amino acids: CASSAGRGGTDTQYF. Written as DNA, the CDR3 is TGTGCCAGCAGTGCGGGAAGGGGGGGCACAGATACGCAGTATTTT. The V gene is TRBV2, the J gene TRBJ2-3; TRBD1 or TRBD2 may be the D gene (6 bases each). Between the trimmed V and J ends, which lost 4 bases and 1 base, there was a span of 12 bases. Germline-derived CDR1 and CDR2 are SNHLY and FYNNEI. CDR3 length: 15 amino acids.

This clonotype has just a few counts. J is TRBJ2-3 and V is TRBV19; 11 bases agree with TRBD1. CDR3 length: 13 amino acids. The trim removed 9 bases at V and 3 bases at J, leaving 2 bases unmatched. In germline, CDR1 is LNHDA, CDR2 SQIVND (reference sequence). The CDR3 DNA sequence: TGTGCCAGCCGGGACAGGGGGACAGATACGCAGTATTTT. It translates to CASRDRGTDTQYF. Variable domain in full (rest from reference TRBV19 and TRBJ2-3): DGGITQSPKYLFRKEGQNVTLSCEQNLNHDAMYWYRQDPGQGLRLIYYSQIVNDFQKGDIAEGYSVSREKKESFPLTVTSAQKNPTAFYLCASRDRGTDTQYFGPGTRLTVL.

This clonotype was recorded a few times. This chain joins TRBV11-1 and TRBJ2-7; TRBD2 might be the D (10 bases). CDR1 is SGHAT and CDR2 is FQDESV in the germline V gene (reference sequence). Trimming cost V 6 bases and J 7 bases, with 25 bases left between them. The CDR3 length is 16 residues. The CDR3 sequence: CASSCTSGTGLREQYF. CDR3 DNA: TGTGCCAGCAGTTGTACTAGCGGGACAGGGTTAAGGGAGCAGTACTTC.

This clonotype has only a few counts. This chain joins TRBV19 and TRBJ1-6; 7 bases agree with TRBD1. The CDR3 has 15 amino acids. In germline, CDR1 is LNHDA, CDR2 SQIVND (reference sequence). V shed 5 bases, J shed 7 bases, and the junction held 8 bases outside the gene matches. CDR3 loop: CASSAYRGENSPLHF. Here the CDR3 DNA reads TGTGCCAGTAGTGCTTACAGGGGAGAAAATTCACCCCTCCACTTT. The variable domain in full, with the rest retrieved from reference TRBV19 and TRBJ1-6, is DGGITQSPKYLFRKEGQNVTLSCEQNLNHDAMYWYRQDPGQGLRLIYYSQIVNDFQKGDIAEGYSVSREKKESFPLTVTSAQKNPTAFYLCASSAYRGENSPLHFGNGTRLTVT.

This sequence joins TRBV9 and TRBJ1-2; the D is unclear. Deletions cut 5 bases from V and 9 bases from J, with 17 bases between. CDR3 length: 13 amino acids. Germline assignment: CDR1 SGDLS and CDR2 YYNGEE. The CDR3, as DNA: TGTGCCAGCAGTTTAGCGCTGGATCGCAGCTACACCTTC. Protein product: CASSLALDRSYTF.

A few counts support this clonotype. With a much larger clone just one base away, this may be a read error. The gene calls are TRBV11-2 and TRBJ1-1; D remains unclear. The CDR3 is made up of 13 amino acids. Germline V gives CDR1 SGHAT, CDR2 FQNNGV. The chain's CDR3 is CASSPNLNTEALF. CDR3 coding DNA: TGTGCCAGCAGCCCGAATCTGAACACTGAAGCTCTCTTT.

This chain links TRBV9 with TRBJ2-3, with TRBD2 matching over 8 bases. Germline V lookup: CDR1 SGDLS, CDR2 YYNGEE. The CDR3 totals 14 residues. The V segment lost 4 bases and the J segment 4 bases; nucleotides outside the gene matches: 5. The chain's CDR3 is CASSLSGGADTQYF. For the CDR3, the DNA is TGTGCCAGCAGCCTCAGCGGGGGAGCAGATACGCAGTATTTT.

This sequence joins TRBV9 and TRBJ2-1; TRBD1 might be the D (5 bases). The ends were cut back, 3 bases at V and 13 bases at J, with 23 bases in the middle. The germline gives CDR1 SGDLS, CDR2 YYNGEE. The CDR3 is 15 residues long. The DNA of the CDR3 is TGTGCCAGCAGCGCAGGGCCCAGGGTTGGATATGGCCAGTTCTTC. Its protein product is CASSAGPRVGYGQFF.

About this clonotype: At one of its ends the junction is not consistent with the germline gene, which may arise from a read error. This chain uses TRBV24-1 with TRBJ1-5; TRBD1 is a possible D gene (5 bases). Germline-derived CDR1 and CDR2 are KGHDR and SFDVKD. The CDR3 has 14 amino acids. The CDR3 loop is CAASKGGEGQPQHF. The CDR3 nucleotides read TGTGCCGCCAGTAAGGGAGGGGAGGGACAGCCCCAGCATTTT.

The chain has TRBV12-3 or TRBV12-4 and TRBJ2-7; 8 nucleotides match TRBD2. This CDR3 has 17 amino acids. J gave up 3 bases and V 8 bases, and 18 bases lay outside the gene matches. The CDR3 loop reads CASAPAGEAGDSYEQYF. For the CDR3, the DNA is TGTGCCAGCGCCCCAGCGGGGGAAGCGGGGGATAGCTACGAGCAGTACTTC.

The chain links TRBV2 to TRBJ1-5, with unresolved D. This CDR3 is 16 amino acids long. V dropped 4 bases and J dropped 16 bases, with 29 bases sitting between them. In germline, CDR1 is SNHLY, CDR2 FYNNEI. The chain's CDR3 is CASSAEAAGYKQYFHF. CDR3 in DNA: TGTGCCAGCAGTGCCGAGGCAGCGGGGTATAAGCAGTATTTTCATTTT.

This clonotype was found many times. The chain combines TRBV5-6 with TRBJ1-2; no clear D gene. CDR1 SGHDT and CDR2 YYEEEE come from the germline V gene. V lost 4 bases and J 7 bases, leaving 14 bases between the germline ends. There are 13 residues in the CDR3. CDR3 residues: CASSRGIGGGYTF. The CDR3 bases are TGTGCCAGCAGCCGAGGAATCGGAGGTGGCTACACCTTC.

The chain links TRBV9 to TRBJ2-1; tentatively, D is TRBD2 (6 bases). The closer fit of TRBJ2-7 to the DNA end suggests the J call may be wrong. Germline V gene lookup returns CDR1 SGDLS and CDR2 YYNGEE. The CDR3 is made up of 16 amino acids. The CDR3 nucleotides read TGTGCCAGCAGCGAAGCTACGGGGGTGGAGGAGACCGAGCAGTACTTC. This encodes CASSEATGVEETEQYF.

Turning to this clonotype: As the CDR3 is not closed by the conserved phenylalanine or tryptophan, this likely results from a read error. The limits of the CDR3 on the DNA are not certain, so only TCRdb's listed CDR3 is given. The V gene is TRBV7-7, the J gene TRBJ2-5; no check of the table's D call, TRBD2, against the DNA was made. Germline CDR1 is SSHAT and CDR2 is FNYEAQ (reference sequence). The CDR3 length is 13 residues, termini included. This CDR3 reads CASSSPSGGAVQE.

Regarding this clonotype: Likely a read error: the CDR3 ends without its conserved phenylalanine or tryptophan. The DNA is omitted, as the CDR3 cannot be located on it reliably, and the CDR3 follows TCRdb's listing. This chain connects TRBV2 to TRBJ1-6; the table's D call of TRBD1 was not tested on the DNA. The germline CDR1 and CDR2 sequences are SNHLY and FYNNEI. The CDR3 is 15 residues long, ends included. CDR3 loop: CASNRVRDRNAQLYC.

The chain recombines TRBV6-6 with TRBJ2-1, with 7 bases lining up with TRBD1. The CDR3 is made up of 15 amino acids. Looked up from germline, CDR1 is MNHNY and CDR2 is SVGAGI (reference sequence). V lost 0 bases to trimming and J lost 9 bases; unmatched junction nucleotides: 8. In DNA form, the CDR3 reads TGTGCCAGCAGTTACTCGATTGCTAGACAGGGTGAGCAGTTCTTC. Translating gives CASSYSIARQGEQFF.

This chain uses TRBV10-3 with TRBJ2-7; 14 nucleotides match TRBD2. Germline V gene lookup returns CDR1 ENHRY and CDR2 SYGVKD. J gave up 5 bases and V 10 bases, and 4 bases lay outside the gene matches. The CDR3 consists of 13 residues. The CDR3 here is CASRTSGGHEQYF. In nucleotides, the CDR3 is TGTGCCAGCAGGACTAGCGGGGGGCACGAGCAGTACTTC.

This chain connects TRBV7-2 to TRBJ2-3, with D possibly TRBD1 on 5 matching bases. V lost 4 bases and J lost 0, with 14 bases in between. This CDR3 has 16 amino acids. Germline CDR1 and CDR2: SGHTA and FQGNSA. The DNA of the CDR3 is TGTGCCAGCAGCTCTTACAGGCGCTCTAGCACAGATACGCAGTATTTT. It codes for CASSSYRRSSTDTQYF.

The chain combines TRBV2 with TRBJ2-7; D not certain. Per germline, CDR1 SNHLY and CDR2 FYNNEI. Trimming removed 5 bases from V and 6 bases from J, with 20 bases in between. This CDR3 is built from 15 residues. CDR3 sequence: CASSLGRASSPEQYF. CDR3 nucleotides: TGTGCCAGCAGTTTAGGGCGCGCAAGCTCGCCCGAGCAGTACTTC.

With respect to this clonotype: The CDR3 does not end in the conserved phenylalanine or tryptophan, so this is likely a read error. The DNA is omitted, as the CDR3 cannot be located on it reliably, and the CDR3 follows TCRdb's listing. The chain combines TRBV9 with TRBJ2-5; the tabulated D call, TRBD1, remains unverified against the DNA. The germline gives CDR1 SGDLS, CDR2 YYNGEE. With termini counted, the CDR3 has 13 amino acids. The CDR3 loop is CASSAAGRRNQHL.

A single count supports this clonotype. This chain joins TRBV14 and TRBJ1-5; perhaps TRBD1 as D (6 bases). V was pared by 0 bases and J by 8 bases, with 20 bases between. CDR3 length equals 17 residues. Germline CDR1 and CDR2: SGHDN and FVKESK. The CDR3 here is CASSQELGQRDGKPQHF. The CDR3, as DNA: TGTGCCAGCAGCCAAGAACTAGGACAGCGCGATGGCAAGCCCCAGCATTTT. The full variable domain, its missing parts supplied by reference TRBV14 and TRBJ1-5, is EAGVTQFPSHSVIEKGQTVTLRCDPISGHDNLYWYRRVMGKEIKFLLHFVKESKQDESGMPNNRFLAERTGGTYSTLKVQPAELEDSGVYFCASSQELGQRDGKPQHFGDGTRLSIL.

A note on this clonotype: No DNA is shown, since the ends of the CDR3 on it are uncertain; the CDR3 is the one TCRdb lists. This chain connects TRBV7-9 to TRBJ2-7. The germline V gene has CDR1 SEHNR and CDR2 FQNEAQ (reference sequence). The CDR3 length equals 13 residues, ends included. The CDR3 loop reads CASSLSPDTQYFV.

CDR3 loop: CASTRQRSDSPLHF. In nucleotides, the CDR3 is TGCGCCAGCACCCGGCAGCGATCGGATTCACCCCTCCACTTT. The chain combines TRBV5-1 with TRBJ1-6; D ambiguous. CDR3 length: 14 amino acids. With 6 bases removed from V and 8 bases from J, the gap between germline ends came to 15 bases. Per germline, CDR1 SGHRS and CDR2 YFSETQ. Full variable domain (rest looked up from reference TRBV5-1 and TRBJ1-6): KAGVTQTPRYLIKTRGQQVTLSCSPISGHRSVSWYQQTPGQGLQFLFEYFSETQRNKGNFPGRFSGRQFSNSRSEMNVSTLELGDSALYLCASTRQRSDSPLHFGNGTRLTVT.